One T cell receptor beta chain is described in this entry. The antigen remains undetermined. Doses given second, at about 4 or about 12 weeks, were pooled. CDR3 length: 16 residues. CDR1 is LNHDA, CDR2 SQIVND, per germline (reference sequence). J gave up 5 bases and V 5 bases, and 10 bases lay outside the gene matches. Some clones are missing from TCRdb's copy, which holds only in-frame ones; the method was immunoSEQ multiplex PCR. This table has 40,000 to 55,000 clones, about 90% appearing once. The data originate from a study of T cell responses to AZD1222 COVID-19 vaccine. Study results and limitations: After two AZD1222 doses, spike-specific TCR breadth and depth rose versus day 0. Donors in the cohort were predominantly white British and more often female, and clonal diversity was possibly underestimated.

Sequenced material: peripheral blood, taken 28 days after the second AZD1222 dose. This chain joins TRBV19 and TRBJ2-5; 11 bases agree with TRBD1. The receptor was derived from an adult who received the AZD1222 COVID-19 vaccine. DNA for the CDR3: TGTGCCAGTAGTCAAGGGACAGGGGGGGCCAAGGAGACCCAGTACTTC. Residues: CASSQGTGGAKETQYF.